A single sample is the source of the 10 T cell receptor beta chains below, sequenced in a study of T cell responses to AZD1222 COVID-19 vaccine. Using immunoSEQ multiplex PCR, the repertoire was profiled, and TCRdb retains in-frame clones only, with some absent. The profile shows around 140,000 clones, 92% of them singletons. The sequencing used peripheral blood, collected 28 days after the second AZD1222 dose. Receptors were obtained from an adult who received the AZD1222 COVID-19 vaccine.

The chain couples TRBV27 to TRBJ2-7, with a possible D match to TRBD2 (6 bases). The V end lost 6 bases, the J end lost 5 bases, and 17 bases lay between the germline ends. CDR3 length: 14 residues. From germline, CDR1 is MNHEY and CDR2 SMNVEV (reference sequence). CDR3 DNA: TGTGCCAGCAGCCCCACGGTCGGCGGGAACGAGCAGTACTTC. Translating gives CASSPTVGGNEQYF.

V usage is TRBV5-5 and J usage is TRBJ1-4; 10 positions agree with TRBD1. Looked up from germline, CDR1 is SGHKS and CDR2 is YYEKEE (reference sequence). The CDR3 loop spans 19 amino acids. Germline trimming cut 1 base from V and 0 bases from J; bases unmatched to any gene: 9. CDR3 sequence reads: CASSLFPGTGAATNEKLFF. The CDR3 DNA reads as TGTGCCAGCAGCTTGTTTCCCGGGACAGGGGCAGCAACTAATGAAAAACTGTTTTTT.

Details on this clone: One junction end disagrees with the germline gene, perhaps due to a read error. The V and J genes are TRBV27 and TRBJ2-1; 7 nucleotides line up with TRBD2. This CDR3 has 16 amino acids. Germline-derived CDR1 and CDR2 are MNHEY and SMNVEV (reference sequence). The CDR3 is CASSIGRTLSHNEQFF. CDR3 DNA sequence: TGTGCCAGTTCAATCGGGAGGACTCTCTCCCACAATGAGCAGTTCTTC.

The rearrangement uses TRBV7-2 and TRBJ2-2; D call uncertain. CDR3 length: 14 amino acids. Germline values: CDR1 SGHTA, CDR2 FQGNSA. V lost 1 base to trimming and J lost 6 bases, with 9 bases between them. The CDR3: CASSLDSRAGELFF. DNA of the CDR3: TGTGCCAGCAGCTTAGACTCCCGGGCCGGGGAGCTGTTTTTT.

The V call is TRBV6-5, the J call TRBJ2-5; D is ambiguous. The CDR3 loop spans 13 amino acids. CDR1 and CDR2 (germline): MNHEY, SVGAGI. Trimming removed 3 bases at V and 3 bases at J, with 8 bases between. The CDR3 spells CASSYRVKETQYF. The CDR3 DNA sequence: TGTGCCAGCAGTTATCGTGTGAAAGAGACCCAGTACTTC.

The V call is TRBV7-9, the J call TRBJ1-5; no clear D. Germline V CDR1 and CDR2: SEHNR, FQNEAQ (reference sequence). The CDR3 length is 12 residues. Trimming took off 7 bases at V and 9 bases at J, with 13 bases between the two ends. The CDR3 nucleotides read TGTGCCAGCACCCTCGGAGAGGGGCCCCAGCATTTT. Translation: CASTLGEGPQHF.

V and J are TRBV28 and TRBJ1-5; tentatively, D is TRBD1 (6 bases). The CDR3 covers 13 residues. From germline, CDR1 is MDHEN and CDR2 SYDVKM. Deletions cut 8 bases from V and 6 bases from J, with 14 bases between. CDR3 coding DNA: TGTGCCAGCTTTAGGGAGGGGGGTCAGCCCCAGCATTTT. It is translated as CASFREGGQPQHF.

The chain uses TRBV18 and TRBJ1-1; the D is unclear. There are 16 residues in the CDR3. Germline V gene sequence: CDR1 KGHSH, CDR2 LQKENI. Between the trimmed V and J ends, which lost 1 base and 4 bases, there was a span of 16 bases. The CDR3 DNA is TGTGCCAGCTCACCACGTACGACGGGCAGCGGCACTGAAGCTTTCTTT. Translation: CASSPRTTGSGTEAFF.

The chain recombines TRBV4-1 with TRBJ2-6; D uncertain. The CDR3 covers 16 residues. CDR1 MGHRA and CDR2 YSYEKL come from the germline V gene. Trimming removed 0 bases from V and 0 bases from J, with 6 bases in between. In DNA, the CDR3 is TGCGCCAGCAGCCAAGAAACAGCCTCTGGGGCCAACGTCCTGACTTTC. It specifies CASSQETASGANVLTF.

This sequence joins TRBV28 and TRBJ1-1; D unclear. Deletions cut 6 bases from V and 8 bases from J, with 19 bases between. The CDR3 consists of 14 residues. Germline V gene sequence: CDR1 MDHEN, CDR2 SYDVKM. The CDR3 bases are TGTGCCAGCAGCTTGAAATTAAGGACGGGGGAAGCTTTCTTT. Translating gives CASSLKLRTGEAFF.